These 25 T cell receptor beta chains were all obtained from the same sample, sequenced in a study of OX40 agonist ivuxolimab in advanced cancers. Assay used: immunoSEQ multiplex PCR; TCRdb lists only in-frame clones, some missing. The sample holds some 30,000 clones, more than 85% seen once. The specimen comprised CD4+ or CD8+ T cells sorted from blood, sampled in a trial of the OX40 agonist ivuxolimab. The receptor set was obtained from an adult with an advanced solid tumor such as melanoma, head and neck, liver or kidney cancer.

V is TRBV11-3 and J is TRBJ2-1; D possibly corresponds to TRBD1 (5 bases). The CDR3 loop spans 15 amino acids. V lost 5 bases and J 0 bases, leaving 11 bases between the germline ends. Germline V gene sequence: CDR1 SGHNT, CDR2 YENEEA. The CDR3 DNA follows: TGTGCCAGCAGCCCGGACACCTACTCCTACAATGAGCAGTTCTTC. Protein product: CASSPDTYSYNEQFF.

This chain connects TRBV7-6 to TRBJ2-7; D assignment may be TRBD1 or TRBD2 (5 bases each). The CDR3 consists of 14 residues. V lost 4 bases and J lost 2, with 12 bases in between. CDR1 and CDR2 (germline): SGHVS, FNYEAQ. CDR3 region: CASSSWDGPYEQYF. Here the CDR3 DNA reads TGTGCCAGCAGCTCCTGGGACGGCCCCTACGAGCAGTACTTC. The entire variable domain, with the rest obtained from reference TRBV7-6 and TRBJ2-7, is as follows: GAGVSQSPRYKVTKRGQDVALRCDPISGHVSLYWYRQALGQGPEFLTYFNYEAQQDKSGLPNDRFSAERPEGSISTLTIQRTEQRDSAMYRCASSSWDGPYEQYFGPGTRLTVT.

The chain employs TRBV5-6 and TRBJ2-2; D unclear. This CDR3 is built from 11 residues. Trimming took off 3 bases at V and 6 bases at J, with 3 bases between the two ends. Germline CDR1 SGHDT, CDR2 YYEEEE. DNA of the CDR3: TGTGCCAGCAGCTCGGCCGGGGAGCTGTTTTTT. This translates into CASSSAGELFF.

The chain carries TRBV4-1 and TRBJ1-5, with D unresolved. The CDR3 has 13 amino acids. Germline-derived CDR1 and CDR2 are MGHRA and YSYEKL. V lost 1 base, J lost 6 bases, and 7 bases lay in between. The CDR3 sequence is CASSQGGPQPQHF. The DNA for the CDR3 is TGCGCCAGCAGCCAAGGAGGGCCTCAGCCCCAGCATTTT.

CDR3 sequence (DNA): TGTGCCAGCAGCTTGTTGGCCGGAGAAAACACCGGGGAGCTGTTTTTT. Its translation is CASSLLAGENTGELFF. J is TRBJ2-2 and V is TRBV7-8; D uncertain. The V and J ends lost 3 bases and 2 bases respectively, with 13 bases between them. The germline gives CDR1 SGHVS, CDR2 FQNEAQ. This CDR3 contains 16 residues.

The V call is TRBV28, the J call TRBJ1-1; D ambiguous. V was trimmed by 7 bases and J by 3 bases, leaving 12 bases between them. Germline CDR1 and CDR2: MDHEN and SYDVKM. The CDR3 totals 13 residues. CDR3 loop: CASNIHRYTEAFF. The CDR3 DNA is TGTGCCAGCAACATCCATCGTTACACTGAAGCTTTCTTT. The full variable domain, with the rest looked up from reference TRBV28 and TRBJ1-1, is DVKVTQSSRYLVKRTGEKVFLECVQDMDHENMFWYRQDPGLGLRLIYFSYDVKMKEKGDIPEGYSVSREKKERFSLILESASTNQTSMYLCASNIHRYTEAFFGQGTRLTVV.

This chain joins TRBV6-5 and TRBJ1-1; D not certain. Trimming pared 8 bases from V and 6 bases from J, leaving 16 bases between. CDR3 length equals 13 residues. Per germline, CDR1 MNHEY and CDR2 SVGAGI. The CDR3 DNA is TGTGCCAGCGCCCCCCAAGGGTCGTCTGAAGCTTTCTTT. This encodes CASAPQGSSEAFF.

The chain links TRBV11-2 to TRBJ2-2; 13 nucleotides agree with TRBD2. The CDR3 runs 17 residues. Germline assignment: CDR1 SGHAT and CDR2 FQNNGV. The V and J ends lost 6 bases and 5 bases, in that order; junction bases with no gene match: 9. The CDR3 DNA sequence: TGTGCCAGCAGAGAGGGGACTAGCGGGACGGCTACCGGGGAGCTGTTTTTT. It is translated as CASREGTSGTATGELFF. Combining the CDR3 with reference TRBV11-2 and TRBJ2-2 gives the whole variable domain EAGVAQSPRYKIIEKRQSVAFWCNPISGHATLYWYQQILGQGPKLLIQFQNNGVVDDSQLPKDRFSAERLKGVDSTLKIQPAKLEDSAVYLCASREGTSGTATGELFFGEGSRLTVL.

The chain links TRBV28 to TRBJ1-3, with no clear D. The CDR3 runs 15 residues. Germline V gene sequence: CDR1 MDHEN, CDR2 SYDVKM. The V gene lost 6 bases and the J gene lost 0 bases, with 12 bases spanning the gap. The CDR3 reads CASSRYASSGNTIYF. The CDR3, as DNA: TGTGCCAGCAGCCGATACGCCAGCTCTGGAAACACCATATATTTT.

The chain's CDR3 is CASSSLIQGVNEQFF. CDR3 DNA: TGTGCCAGCAGCTCCTTAATACAGGGGGTTAATGAGCAGTTCTTC. The chain employs TRBV7-9 and TRBJ2-1, with 8 nucleotides matching TRBD1. The ends lost 4 bases at V and 7 bases at J; junction bases unmatched: 9. Per germline, CDR1 SEHNR and CDR2 FQNEAQ (reference sequence). The CDR3 contains 15 residues.

The gene calls are TRBV19 and TRBJ2-7, with no clear D. The CDR3 covers 14 residues. Trimming shortened V by 3 bases and J by 0 bases, and 9 bases separated the two germline ends. Germline V gene sequence: CDR1 LNHDA, CDR2 SQIVND (reference sequence). The CDR3 DNA is TGTGCCAGTAGTATTACCCCGAGCTCCTACGAGCAGTACTTC. Residues: CASSITPSSYEQYF.

The chain is built from TRBV27 and TRBJ1-2, with TRBD1 matching over 7 bases. The CDR3 has 15 residues. CDR1 is MNHEY and CDR2 is SMNVEV in the germline V gene (reference sequence). Trimming cost V 5 bases and J 5 bases; bases outside gene matches: 11. The CDR3 protein is CASSPLGQESYGYTF. The CDR3 nucleotides read TGTGCCAGCAGTCCGCTAGGACAGGAATCATATGGCTACACCTTC.

The V and J genes are TRBV7-9 and TRBJ2-1, with 7 nucleotides matching TRBD2. The trim removed 2 bases at V and 9 bases at J, leaving 10 bases unmatched. This CDR3 is built from 15 residues. Germline CDR1 is SEHNR and CDR2 is FQNEAQ (reference sequence). DNA of the CDR3: TGTGCCAGCAGCTTATTCGTGGGAGGGCCGGGTGAGCAGTTCTTC. Translating gives CASSLFVGGPGEQFF.

This chain joins TRBV29-1 and TRBJ2-1, with D possibly being TRBD2 (6 bases). Germline CDR1 SQVTM, CDR2 ANQGSEA. V was clipped by 4 bases and J by 12 bases, with 28 bases between them. The CDR3 contains 16 residues. CDR3 nucleotide sequence: TGCAGCGTTGCTGGGACTCCCTTGCTTCCCTTGTTGGGGCAGTTCTTC. Translating it yields CSVAGTPLLPLLGQFF.

The chain is built from TRBV21-1 and TRBJ2-2; TRBD2, the table's D call, was not compared with the DNA. TRBV21-1 is a listed pseudogene. CDR3 length equals 12 residues. CDR3 coding DNA: TGTGCCAGCATCTCCAACACCGGGGAGCTGTTTTTT. This encodes CASISNTGELFF.

Only one count was recorded for this clone. V gene TRBV2 combines with J gene TRBJ2-7, with D perhaps TRBD2 (6 bases). The ends were cut back, 5 bases at V and 3 bases at J, with 17 bases in the middle. Germline lookup yields CDR1 SNHLY and CDR2 FYNNEI. This CDR3 has 15 amino acids. The CDR3 DNA reads as TGTGCCAGCAGTTGGGACTCCGCCGCTGACTACGAGCAGTACTTC. It codes for CASSWDSAADYEQYF.

This chain uses TRBV6-6 with TRBJ2-7; 12 bases are shared with TRBD2. Germline V CDR1 and CDR2: MNHNY, SVGAGI (reference sequence). The ends lost 5 bases at V and 4 bases at J; junction bases unmatched: 3. The CDR3 spans 14 residues. This CDR3 reads CASSPTSGRYEQYF. The CDR3 bases are TGTGCCAGCAGTCCGACTAGCGGGAGATACGAGCAGTACTTC.

The V call is TRBV5-5, the J call TRBJ2-7; 11 nucleotides agree with TRBD1. Trimming at V came to 4 bases and at J to 5 bases, leaving 11 bases not matched to a gene. Germline assignment: CDR1 SGHKS and CDR2 YYEKEE (reference sequence). CDR3 size: 16 residues. The CDR3 spells CASSNGWDRGFDEQYF. The CDR3 DNA reads TGTGCCAGCAGCAACGGCTGGGACAGGGGGTTCGACGAGCAGTACTTC.

This chain joins TRBV21-1 and TRBJ2-7; the D call of TRBD2 is as the table states it, not checked on the DNA. TRBV21-1 is tagged as a pseudogene. There are 13 residues in the CDR3. CDR3 sequence: CASSKEARRVQYF. CDR3 coding DNA: TGTGCCAGCAGCAAAGAGGCCCGGAGGGTGCAGTACTTC.

This clone was counted a single time. J is TRBJ2-1 and V is TRBV13; 13 bases agree with TRBD2. This CDR3 has 15 residues. The V gene end was trimmed by 6 bases and the J gene end by 9 bases; junction bases not matched to a gene: 8. Germline loops: CDR1 PRHDT, CDR2 FYEKMQ (reference sequence). In DNA form, the CDR3 reads TGTGCCAGCAGGGGGACCGGACTAGCGGGAGCTGAGCAGTTCTTC. The encoded protein is CASRGTGLAGAEQFF.

The genes are TRBV9 and TRBJ2-7; D ambiguous. Germline CDR1 and CDR2: SGDLS and YYNGEE. This CDR3 is 14 amino acids long. V was cut by 0 bases and J by 2 bases, with 9 bases left in between. The CDR3 DNA is TGTGCCAGCAGCGTAGGTGATGTTGCCTACGAGCAGTACTTC. Protein: CASSVGDVAYEQYF.

The chain carries TRBV5-4 and TRBJ2-1; D ambiguous. V lost 2 bases and J 2 bases, leaving 14 bases between the germline ends. Germline V gene sequence: CDR1 SGHNT, CDR2 YYREEE (reference sequence). This CDR3 is 16 amino acids long. CDR3 nucleotide sequence: TGTGCCAGCAGCTTTCGACTGCTAAAGACCTACAATGAGCAGTTCTTC. It specifies CASSFRLLKTYNEQFF.

This chain uses TRBV19 with TRBJ2-2; D not certain. The V gene's germline CDR1 is LNHDA and CDR2 SQIVND (reference sequence). Trimming removed 8 bases from V and 7 bases from J, with 14 bases in between. The CDR3 has 13 residues. CDR3 region: CASSGFGNGELFF. CDR3 nucleotides: TGTGCCAGTTCGGGTTTCGGAAACGGGGAGCTGTTTTTT. Filled out from reference TRBV19 and TRBJ2-2, the complete variable domain reads DGGITQSPKYLFRKEGQNVTLSCEQNLNHDAMYWYRQDPGQGLRLIYYSQIVNDFQKGDIAEGYSVSREKKESFPLTVTSAQKNPTAFYLCASSGFGNGELFFGEGSRLTVL.

J is TRBJ2-3 and V is TRBV27, with TRBD2 as a possible D gene (5 bases). The CDR3 is 18 residues long. The V end was cut by 2 bases, the J end by 4 bases, with 22 bases between. Germline lookup yields CDR1 MNHEY and CDR2 SMNVEV (reference sequence). The CDR3 protein is CASSLIPVASIGADTQYF. The DNA of the CDR3 is TGTGCCAGCAGTTTAATCCCGGTCGCTAGCATTGGAGCAGATACGCAGTATTTT.

J is TRBJ2-2 and V is TRBV7-9; either TRBD1 or TRBD2 may fit D (5 bases each). Germline assignment: CDR1 SEHNR and CDR2 FQNEAQ (reference sequence). Trimming left V 10 bases short and J 3 bases short, with 21 bases between. The CDR3 runs to 16 residues. As DNA, the CDR3 is TGTGCCACCCAACTTTTGGGGGTGGCGGACACCGGGGAGCTGTTTTTT. It is translated as CATQLLGVADTGELFF.